This T cell receptor beta chain is from a study of blood T cell repertoires in COVID-19. Study information: Both acute and convalescent COVID-19 samples were obtained from the United States, Italy and Spain.

Seattle researchers signed up patients amid active infection and tracked them longitudinally. This clone has only one observation. Original methodology: By means of reference gene primer amplification, nucleated cell counts were estimated. Data came from immunoSEQ multiplex PCR; TCRdb stores just in-frame clones and leaves some out. The V and J calls and the clone size are those of that table, but D and trimming were determined from the DNA. Among about 170,000 clones listed, 70% to 90% were seen once. Sequences were obtained from peripheral blood. The clonotype was recovered from a woman aged 80 or over with COVID-19, enrolled during active disease.

The chain's CDR3 is CASRPQGVVEKLFF. The CDR3 DNA reads TGTGCCAGCAGGCCACAGGGGGTGGTAGAAAAACTGTTTTTT. The chain joins TRBV6-5 to TRBJ1-4, with TRBD1 matching over 8 bases. The junction had 8 bases not matched to a gene; V was cut back by 6 bases and J by 8 bases. In germline, CDR1 is MNHEY, CDR2 SVGAGI. The CDR3 sequence is 14 residues long.